This T cell receptor (beta chain) comes out of a study of shared clonotypes between healthy human individuals. The protocol was immunoSEQ multiplex PCR, while the TCRdb copy is restricted to in-frame clones and leaves out a portion. The sample records roughly 510,000 clones, over 75% being singletons. The table lists this clone with a few counts. The same CDR3 can be traced to other DNA sequences in this sample. Per the germline V gene, CDR1 is SGDLS and CDR2 is YYNGEE. CDR3 length: 13 residues. Trimming removed 2 bases at V and 1 base at J, with 6 bases between. The chain combines TRBV9 with TRBJ1-1; no reliable D call. Sequencing used PBMCs. The origin of this receptor is a middle-aged woman in good health. Some clones in this sample may be carry-over from other donors' samples. The CDR3 nucleotides read TGTGCCAGCAGCGTCGGACCGAACACTGAAGCTTTCTTT. Its translation: CASSVGPNTEAFF.